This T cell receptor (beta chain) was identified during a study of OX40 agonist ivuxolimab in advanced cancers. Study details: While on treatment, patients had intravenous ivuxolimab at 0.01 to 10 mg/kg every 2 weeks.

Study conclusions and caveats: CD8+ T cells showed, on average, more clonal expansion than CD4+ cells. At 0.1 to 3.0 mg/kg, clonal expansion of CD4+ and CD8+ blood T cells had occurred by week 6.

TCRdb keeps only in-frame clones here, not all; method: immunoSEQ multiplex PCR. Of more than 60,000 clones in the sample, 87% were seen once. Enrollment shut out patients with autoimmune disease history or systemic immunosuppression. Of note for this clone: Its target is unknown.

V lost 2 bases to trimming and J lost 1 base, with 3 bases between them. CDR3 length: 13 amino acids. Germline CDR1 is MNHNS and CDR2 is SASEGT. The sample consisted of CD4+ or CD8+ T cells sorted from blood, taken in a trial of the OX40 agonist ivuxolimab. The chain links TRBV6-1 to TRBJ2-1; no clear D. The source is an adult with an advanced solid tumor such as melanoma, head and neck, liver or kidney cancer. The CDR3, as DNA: TGTGCCAGCAGTGAACAATCCTACAATGAGCAGTTCTTC. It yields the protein CASSEQSYNEQFF.